The TCR beta chain under discussion was sequenced for a study of cytomegalovirus exposure and HLA in healthy donors. Whole-study results and caveats: First-cohort TCR clusters were later found to tend to co-occur in the roughly 130 validation repertoires. Some public TCRs appeared in many individuals, while most sequences were rare. The authors enumerated over 150 TCR beta chains as linked to cytomegalovirus. Both high specificity and high sensitivity reportedly marked the classifier's diagnosis of cytomegalovirus status.

Clones were sequenced by immunoSEQ multiplex PCR, and TCRdb holds only the in-frame ones, with some missing. In the table there are roughly 330,000 clones, around 87% of which are singletons. Details on this clone: Its antigen is currently unknown.

The sequence was collected from a woman in her 30s in good health and CMV-seropositive. Sequenced input: PBMCs.

The CDR3 DNA is TGTGCCATCAGTGACGTCACCGGGGAGCTGTTTTTT. Protein: CAISDVTGELFF. The gene calls are TRBV10-3 and TRBJ2-2; D unclear. The germline gives CDR1 ENHRY, CDR2 SYGVKD. Trimming shortened V by 3 bases and J by 4 bases, and 3 bases separated the two germline ends. CDR3 length equals 12 residues.